The TCR beta chain under discussion was sequenced for a study of T cells after yellow fever vaccination. Germline V lookup: CDR1 MNHEY, CDR2 SVGAGI. Trimming took 2 bases from V and 5 from J, leaving 10 bases between them. This CDR3 is built from 14 residues. Study-level findings and limits: Though it reached lower strength, the secondary response hit its peak faster, day 5 versus 15. Clones that expanded after primary vaccination mostly reappeared after the booster (just over 95% CD4, roughly 90% CD8).

Comment on this clonotype: Antigen specificity is unknown.

5'RACE template switching generated TCR cDNA, adding a universal primer site and UMIs. TCRdb used MiXCR to reprocess the 5' RACE reads, holding one entry per CDR3 protein. The table records 510,000 or so distinct CDR3 sequences, around 21% of them present only once. The material sequenced was PBMCs, taken 15 days after the yellow fever booster vaccination. The sequence was obtained from a man aged 25-45 years who received the YFV17D yellow fever vaccine. The chain recombines TRBV6-5 with TRBJ2-1, with D perhaps assigned TRBD1 or TRBD2 (5 bases each). The CDR3 nucleotides read TGTGCCAGCAGTTACCGGGGCGCGAACAATGAGCAGTTCTTC. Protein: CASSYRGANNEQFF.